These 28 T cell receptor beta chains were sequenced from one sample in a study of T cells in Graves' hyperthyroidism and ophthalmopathy. TCR beta CDR3 regions were amplified from RNA. A first-round RT-PCR of the TCR CDR3 used the HTBI primer set. TCRdb recomputed calls from the multiplex PCR reads with MiXCR, one row per CDR3 protein. In the table there are about 380,000 distinct CDR3 sequences, 13% of which are singletons. The source material was blood. The receptors originated from a young man with Graves' hyperthyroidism that later progressed to Graves' ophthalmopathy.

The gene calls are TRBV12-3 or TRBV12-4 and TRBJ1-6; D is perhaps TRBD1 (6 bases). CDR3 length equals 13 residues. Trimming left V 10 bases short and J 6 bases short, with 13 bases between. The CDR3 is CATTDRLNSPLHF. The CDR3 DNA follows: TGTGCCACTACAGACAGGCTTAATTCACCCCTCCACTTT.

This clonotype was observed at least ten times. The chain has TRBV30 and TRBJ1-6; D uncertain. The CDR3 runs 12 residues. The V end lost 2 bases, the J end lost 9 bases, and 8 bases lay between the germline ends. The V gene's germline CDR1 is GTSNPN and CDR2 SVGIG (reference sequence). CDR3 protein: CAWSKDASPLHF. For the CDR3, the DNA is TGTGCCTGGAGTAAGGACGCTTCACCCCTCCACTTT.

This clonotype was seen many times. The gene calls are TRBV2 and TRBJ2-4; D uncertain. In germline, CDR1 is SNHLY, CDR2 FYNNEI. Between the trimmed V and J ends, which lost 5 bases and 8 bases, there was a span of 16 bases. This CDR3 comprises 14 residues. CDR3 protein: CASSPVIRSDIQYF. CDR3 nucleotides: TGTGCCAGCAGTCCCGTTATAAGGTCGGACATTCAGTACTTC.

A few counts support this clonotype. The chain carries TRBV19 and TRBJ2-7, with D perhaps matching TRBD1 or TRBD2 (5 bases each). This CDR3 comprises 12 residues. Germline V lookup: CDR1 LNHDA, CDR2 SQIVND (reference sequence). V was trimmed by 5 bases and J by 5 bases, leaving 10 bases between them. DNA for the CDR3: TGTGCCAGTAGTGGGGGTATCAACGAGCAGTACTTC. This codes for CASSGGINEQYF.

The rearrangement uses TRBV19 and TRBJ2-1; D may be TRBD2 (5 bases). Trimming shortened V by 8 bases and J by 0 bases, and 23 bases separated the two germline ends. This CDR3 region has 18 residues. Germline-derived CDR1 and CDR2 are LNHDA and SQIVND (reference sequence). In nucleotides, the CDR3 is TGTGCCAGTGGCCCAGGAGGTGAGATAGGGAACTCCTACAATGAGCAGTTCTTC. It codes for CASGPGGEIGNSYNEQFF.

This clonotype came up many times. The chain joins TRBV5-1 to TRBJ1-5; possibly TRBD1 for D (6 bases). CDR1 is SGHRS and CDR2 is YFSETQ in the germline V gene. V gave up 1 base and J gave up 4 bases, with 12 bases separating them. The CDR3 sequence is 15 residues long. In DNA, the CDR3 is TGCGCCAGCAGCTTGATGGCGGGGGCGAATCAGCCCCAGCATTTT. Translating it yields CASSLMAGANQPQHF.

The chain combines TRBV9 with TRBJ2-5, with D tentatively TRBD2 (7 bases). This CDR3 is 16 amino acids long. Germline loops: CDR1 SGDLS, CDR2 YYNGEE. V lost 0 bases and J lost 7, with 19 bases in between. In nucleotides, the CDR3 is TGTGCCAGCAGCGTAGTTACCGAGGGGGGGACTGGGACCCAGTACTTC. The encoded protein is CASSVVTEGGTGTQYF.

This clonotype was counted many times. The V and J genes are TRBV19 and TRBJ1-5; D ambiguous. The V end lost 5 bases, the J end lost 4 bases, and 12 bases lay between the germline ends. Germline-derived CDR1 and CDR2 are LNHDA and SQIVND (reference sequence). The CDR3 length is 14 residues. In DNA form, the CDR3 reads TGTGCCAGTAGTGGATTGGACGGGAATCAGCCCCAGCATTTT. Translation gives CASSGLDGNQPQHF.

This clonotype occurred once. V and J are TRBV18 and TRBJ2-4; D is perhaps TRBD2 (7 bases). V was pared by 4 bases and J by 9 bases, with 13 bases between. CDR3 length: 13 residues. CDR1 KGHSH and CDR2 LQKENI come from the germline V gene. For the CDR3, the DNA is TGTGCCAGCTCACGGGGGGGCGAAAGCATTCAGTACTTC. It specifies CASSRGGESIQYF.

The genes are TRBV20-1 and TRBJ2-3; maybe TRBD2 (6 bases). Trimming removed 6 bases at V and 2 bases at J, with 24 bases between. The germline V gene has CDR1 DFQATT and CDR2 SNEGSKA (reference sequence). The CDR3 loop spans 17 amino acids. The DNA for the CDR3 is TGCAGTGCAACTTACCGGGACTTCCTAATTTACACAGATACGCAGTATTTT. This translates into CSATYRDFLIYTDTQYF.

There are many counts of this clonotype. The V gene is TRBV29-1, the J gene TRBJ2-3, with TRBD1 identical over 7 bases. The trim removed 1 base at V and 7 bases at J, leaving 8 bases unmatched. The CDR3 consists of 14 residues. Germline V gives CDR1 SQVTM, CDR2 ANQGSEA. The CDR3 DNA reads TGCAGCGTTGAAGCCCCGAGGGGGCCAAATACGCAGTATTTT. As protein: CSVEAPRGPNTQYF.

This clonotype was counted between two and nine times. This chain connects TRBV7-3 to TRBJ2-3; 7 nucleotides agree with TRBD1. Trimming at V came to 5 bases and at J to 6 bases, leaving 11 bases not matched to a gene. The CDR3 length is 15 residues. From germline, CDR1 is SGHTA and CDR2 FQGTGA. CDR3 bases: TGTGCCAGCAGCGACCAAGGACAGGCCTGGGATACGCAGTATTTT. Amino acids: CASSDQGQAWDTQYF.

There are many counts of this clonotype. J is TRBJ1-1 and V is TRBV5-1, with D uncertain. This CDR3 is built from 16 residues. Trimming removed 7 bases at V and 0 bases at J, with 19 bases between. Germline V lookup: CDR1 SGHRS, CDR2 YFSETQ. CDR3 coding DNA: TGCGCCAGCGGTATTGCCATGTCCTTAATGAACACTGAAGCTTTCTTT. Translation gives CASGIAMSLMNTEAFF. Variable domain in full (rest from reference TRBV5-1 and TRBJ1-1): KAGVTQTPRYLIKTRGQQVTLSCSPISGHRSVSWYQQTPGQGLQFLFEYFSETQRNKGNFPGRFSGRQFSNSRSEMNVSTLELGDSALYLCASGIAMSLMNTEAFFGQGTRLTVV.

This chain connects TRBV5-1 to TRBJ2-1; no clear D gene. V was pared by 0 bases and J by 3 bases, with 7 bases between. The CDR3 sequence is 14 residues long. CDR1 is SGHRS, CDR2 YFSETQ, per germline. CDR3 bases: TGCGCCAGCAGCTTGGAAGGCGTCTACAATGAGCAGTTCTTC. Protein sequence: CASSLEGVYNEQFF.

This clonotype turned up a few times. This sequence joins TRBV20-1 and TRBJ2-7, with D possibly matching TRBD2 (6 bases). V lost 5 bases and J lost 3, with 8 bases in between. The CDR3 contains 11 residues. Germline V gives CDR1 DFQATT, CDR2 SNEGSKA (reference sequence). CDR3 sequence reads: CSASGVYEQYF. Here the CDR3 DNA reads TGCAGTGCTTCGGGGGTCTACGAGCAGTACTTC.

The table lists this clonotype with a few counts. A read error may be the cause here, since a much bigger clone is one base away. Here the CDR3 reads CAWGRGIQETQYF. CDR3 coding DNA: TGTGCCTGGGGTAGGGGGATCCAAGAGACCCAGTACTTC. The gene calls are TRBV30 and TRBJ2-5; maybe TRBD1 (6 bases). With 5 bases removed from V and 1 base from J, the gap between germline ends came to 11 bases. The CDR3 is made up of 13 amino acids. The germline CDR1 and CDR2 sequences are GTSNPN and SVGIG (reference sequence). The complete variable domain, with remaining parts taken from reference TRBV30 and TRBJ2-5, reads SQTIHQWPATLVQPVGSPLSLECTVEGTSNPNLYWYRQAAGRGLQLLFYSVGIGQISSEVPQNLSASRPQDRQFILSSKKLLLSDSGFYLCAWGRGIQETQYFGPGTRLLVL.

The chain employs TRBV6-2 or TRBV6-3 and TRBJ2-1, with a tentative D call TRBD2 (6 bases). CDR1 and CDR2 from the germline V gene are MNHEY and SVGEGT. The V end was cut by 7 bases, the J end by 4 bases, with 11 bases between. This CDR3 is 13 amino acids long. CDR3 DNA: TGTGCCAGCACCAAGGGACTTTACAATGAGCAGTTCTTC. It yields the protein CASTKGLYNEQFF.

Notes on this clonotype: A much larger clone lies one base from this, so it may be a read error. The chain joins TRBV9 to TRBJ2-7; TRBD2 agrees at 15 bases. The CDR3 is 17 residues long. J lost 7 bases, V lost 4 bases, and 12 bases had no gene match. Germline V gene sequence: CDR1 SGDLS, CDR2 YYNGEE. CDR3 DNA: TGTGCCAGCAGCCTCGGGACTAGCGGGGGGAATTGGGATGAGCAGTACTTC. This gives the protein CASSLGTSGGNWDEQYF.

V is TRBV19 and J is TRBJ1-5; D is ambiguous. CDR1 LNHDA and CDR2 SQIVND come from the germline V gene (reference sequence). V lost 3 bases, J lost 1 base, and 10 bases lay in between. CDR3 size: 15 residues. The CDR3 spells CASSMVGGSNQPQHF. Here the CDR3 DNA reads TGTGCCAGTAGTATGGTGGGCGGGAGCAATCAGCCCCAGCATTTT.

The chain recombines TRBV29-1 with TRBJ2-7, with TRBD1 as a possible D gene (5 bases). V lost 1 base to trimming and J lost 5 bases, with 9 bases between them. Germline CDR1 and CDR2: SQVTM and ANQGSEA. This CDR3 spans 12 amino acids. CDR3 DNA sequence: TGCAGCGTTGAAGGCCAGGGCAACGAGCAGTACTTC. It translates to CSVEGQGNEQYF.

CDR3: CSAGDRGSQETQYF. The DNA for the CDR3 is TGCAGTGCTGGGGACAGGGGAAGCCAAGAGACCCAGTACTTC. The chain couples TRBV20-1 to TRBJ2-5; 10 positions agree with TRBD1. The CDR3 is 14 residues long. The germline gives CDR1 DFQATT, CDR2 SNEGSKA (reference sequence). V shed 5 bases, J shed 1 base, and the junction held 4 bases outside the gene matches.

This clonotype turned up a few times. This sequence joins TRBV6-1 and TRBJ1-5, with 8 bases aligning to TRBD1. Germline CDR1 MNHNS, CDR2 SASEGT. The ends lost 6 bases at V and 2 bases at J; junction bases unmatched: 6. This CDR3 region has 15 residues. The CDR3 sequence: CASRQGQGGNQPQHF. The DNA for the CDR3 is TGTGCCAGCAGACAAGGACAGGGCGGCAATCAGCCCCAGCATTTT.

This clonotype was seen ten or more times. The rearrangement links TRBV6-2 or TRBV6-3 to TRBJ1-4; the D is unclear. V lost 7 bases to trimming and J lost 0 bases, with 12 bases between them. The CDR3 loop spans 15 amino acids. The germline V gene encodes CDR1 MNHEY and CDR2 SVGEGT. The CDR3 loop reads CASTGWSSTNEKLFF. In DNA form, the CDR3 reads TGTGCCAGCACCGGTTGGAGTTCAACTAATGAAAAACTGTTTTTT.

In this sample, this clonotype turned up many times. The chain joins TRBV5-1 to TRBJ1-1; no definite D call. The V gene lost 0 bases and the J gene lost 5 bases, with 8 bases spanning the gap. Looked up from germline, CDR1 is SGHRS and CDR2 is YFSETQ. This CDR3 is built from 13 residues. The CDR3 region is CASSLAGFTEAFF. The CDR3 bases are TGCGCCAGCAGCTTGGCCGGGTTTACTGAAGCTTTCTTT.

This clonotype was detected ten times or more. The chain couples TRBV7-9 to TRBJ2-1; 7 positions match TRBD2. Germline V gene lookup returns CDR1 SEHNR and CDR2 FQNEAQ (reference sequence). V lost 7 bases, J lost 9 bases, and 18 bases stayed unmatched. The CDR3 has 16 residues. This CDR3 is CASTIFSGPREGEQFF. The CDR3 DNA reads as TGTGCCAGCACTATATTCTCCGGGCCCAGGGAGGGTGAGCAGTTCTTC.

This clonotype came up a few times. In DNA form, the CDR3 reads TGTGCCAGTAGTATATGGTTACGGAACACCGGGGAGCTGTTTTTT. This codes for CASSIWLRNTGELFF. The V gene is TRBV19, the J gene TRBJ2-2; no definite D call. This CDR3 spans 15 amino acids. Germline CDR1 and CDR2: LNHDA and SQIVND (reference sequence). Trimming took 2 bases from V and 1 from J, leaving 8 bases between them.

The chain uses TRBV3-1 and TRBJ1-4; D possibly corresponds to TRBD1 (5 bases). Germline CDR1 LGHDT, CDR2 YNNKEL (reference sequence). CDR3 length equals 14 residues. The V and J ends lost 4 bases and 5 bases respectively, with 11 bases between them. The CDR3 loop is CASSPTDWNEKLFF. CDR3 nucleotide sequence: TGTGCCAGCAGCCCGACAGATTGGAATGAAAAACTGTTTTTT.

At least ten counts were recorded for this clonotype. V and J are TRBV2 and TRBJ2-2; 7 nucleotides match TRBD1. In germline, CDR1 is SNHLY, CDR2 FYNNEI. V dropped 7 bases and J dropped 0; count of bases not matched to a gene: 5. CDR3 length: 15 amino acids. CDR3 protein: CASTGQIANTGELFF. CDR3 DNA: TGTGCCAGCACGGGACAGATCGCGAACACCGGGGAGCTGTTTTTT.